This T cell receptor (beta chain) is drawn from a study of T cell responses to AZD1222 COVID-19 vaccine. Repertoires were generated with immunoSEQ multiplex PCR, while TCRdb's copy carries only in-frame clones and drops some. The data hold 180,000 or so clones, with approximately 91% observed a single time. As to this clone: The target antigen is unknown.

V was trimmed by 1 base and J by 4 bases, leaving 10 bases between them. CDR3 size: 14 residues. Germline V lookup: CDR1 MGHRA, CDR2 YSYEKL. Study-level findings and limits: Spike-specific TCR breadth and depth were elevated following two AZD1222 doses. Females outnumbered males among donors, who were mostly white British; clonal diversity was possibly underestimated. The study identified only a handful of AZD1222 recipients as seropositive at baseline.

The study pooled second doses at about 4 or about 12 weeks. Source: peripheral blood, taken 28 days after the second AZD1222 dose. The chain uses TRBV4-1 and TRBJ1-2; the D gene is possibly TRBD1 (5 bases). This receptor was obtained from an adult who received the AZD1222 COVID-19 vaccine. The CDR3, as DNA: TGCGCCAGCAGCCAAGCGGGGGGGATCTATGGCTACACCTTC. This encodes CASSQAGGIYGYTF.